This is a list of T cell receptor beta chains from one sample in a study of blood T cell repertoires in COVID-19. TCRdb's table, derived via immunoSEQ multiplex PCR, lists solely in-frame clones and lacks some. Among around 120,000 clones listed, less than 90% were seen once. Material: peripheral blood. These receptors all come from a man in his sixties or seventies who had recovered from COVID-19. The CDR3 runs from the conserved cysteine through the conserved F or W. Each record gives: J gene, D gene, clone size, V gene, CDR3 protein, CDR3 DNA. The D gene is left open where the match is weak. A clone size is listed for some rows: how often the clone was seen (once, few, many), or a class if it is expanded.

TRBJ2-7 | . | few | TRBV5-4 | CASSLRTGRNEQYF | TGTGCCAGCAGCTTGAGAACAGGGCGTAACGAGCAGTACTTC
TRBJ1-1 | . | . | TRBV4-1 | CASSHDIKRGRFMNTEAFF | TGCGCCAGCAGCCATGACATCAAGCGGGGCCGGTTCATGAACACTGAAGCTTTCTTT
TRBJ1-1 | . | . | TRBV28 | CASSSHRDTTEAFF | TGTGCCAGCAGTAGCCACAGGGATACCACTGAAGCTTTCTTT
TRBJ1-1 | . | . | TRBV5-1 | CASSLGALEEAFF | TGCGCCAGCAGCTTGGGGGCTTTAGAAGAAGCTTTCTTT
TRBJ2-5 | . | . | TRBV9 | CASSVSRAGETQYF | TGTGCCAGCAGCGTCTCCAGGGCTGGCGAGACCCAGTACTTC
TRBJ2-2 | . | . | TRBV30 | CAWSPRVPSTGELFF | TGTGCCTGGAGTCCCCGGGTCCCATCCACCGGGGAGCTGTTTTTT
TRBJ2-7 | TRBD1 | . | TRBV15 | CATSRGDRTYEQYF | TGTGCCACCAGCAGGGGGGACAGGACCTACGAGCAGTACTTC
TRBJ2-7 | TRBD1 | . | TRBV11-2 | CASSSHLRQGNYEQYF | TGTGCCAGCAGCTCCCACCTCCGACAGGGAAACTACGAGCAGTACTTC
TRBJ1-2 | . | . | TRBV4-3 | CASSHIRDGYTF | TGCGCCAGCAGCCACATCAGGGATGGCTACACCTTC
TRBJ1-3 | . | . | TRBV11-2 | CASSSNSGNTIYF | TGTGCCAGCAGCTCAAACTCTGGAAACACCATATATTTT
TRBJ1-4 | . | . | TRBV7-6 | CASSLVSRGSANEKLFF | TGTGCCAGCAGCTTAGTGTCGCGGGGCTCCGCTAATGAAAAACTGTTTTTT
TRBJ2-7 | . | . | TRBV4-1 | CASSPRYSSQGSEQYF | TGCGCCAGCAGCCCACGATATTCTAGTCAGGGTAGCGAGCAGTACTTC
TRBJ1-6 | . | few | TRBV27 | CASSFGAGGSPLHF | TGTGCCAGCAGTTTTGGGGCCGGGGGTTCACCCCTCCACTTT
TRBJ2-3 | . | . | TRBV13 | CASSSNRDTQYF | TGTGCCAGCAGCTCCAATCGGGATACGCAGTATTTT
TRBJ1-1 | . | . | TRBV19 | CASSIDQGPREANTEAFF | TGTGCCAGTAGTATAGACCAGGGCCCCAGAGAAGCTAACACTGAAGCTTTCTTT
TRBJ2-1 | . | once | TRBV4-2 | CASSQAPGLGGYNEQFF | TGTGCCAGCAGCCAAGCACCGGGACTGGGGGGCTACAATGAGCAGTTCTTC
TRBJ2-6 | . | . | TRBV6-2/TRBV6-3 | CASSLAHSGANVLTF | TGTGCCAGCAGTTTAGCGCATTCTGGGGCCAACGTCCTGACTTTC
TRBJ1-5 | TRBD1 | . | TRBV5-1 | CASSFGGTGNQPQHF | TGCGCCAGCAGCTTCGGGGGGACAGGAAATCAGCCCCAGCATTTT
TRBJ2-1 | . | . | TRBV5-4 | CASSQPKSDGNNEQFF | TGTGCCAGCAGCCAACCTAAGTCAGACGGGAACAATGAGCAGTTCTTC
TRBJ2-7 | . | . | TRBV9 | CASSPRGTTSSYEQYF | TGTGCCAGCAGCCCTAGGGGGACAACAAGCTCCTACGAGCAGTACTTC
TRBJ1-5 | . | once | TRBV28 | CASSLKGQPQHF | TGTGCCAGCAGTTTAAAGGGGCAGCCCCAGCATTTT
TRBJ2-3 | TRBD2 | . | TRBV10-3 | CAGGGTDTQYF | TGTGCGGGGGGGGGCACAGATACGCAGTATTTT